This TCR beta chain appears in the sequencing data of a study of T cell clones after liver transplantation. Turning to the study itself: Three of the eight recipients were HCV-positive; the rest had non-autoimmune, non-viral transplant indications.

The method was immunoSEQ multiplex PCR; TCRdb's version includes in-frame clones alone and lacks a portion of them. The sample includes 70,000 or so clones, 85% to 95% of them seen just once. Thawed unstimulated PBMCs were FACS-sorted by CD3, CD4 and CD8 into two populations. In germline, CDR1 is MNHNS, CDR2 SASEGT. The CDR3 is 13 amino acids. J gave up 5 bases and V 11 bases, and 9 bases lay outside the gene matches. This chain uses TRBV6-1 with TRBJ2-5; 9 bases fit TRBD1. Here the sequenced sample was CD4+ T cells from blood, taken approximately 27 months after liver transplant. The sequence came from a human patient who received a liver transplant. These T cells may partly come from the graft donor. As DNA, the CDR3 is TGTGCCGGACAGGGGCGGATGAGGGAGACCCAGTACTTC. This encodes CAGQGRMRETQYF.